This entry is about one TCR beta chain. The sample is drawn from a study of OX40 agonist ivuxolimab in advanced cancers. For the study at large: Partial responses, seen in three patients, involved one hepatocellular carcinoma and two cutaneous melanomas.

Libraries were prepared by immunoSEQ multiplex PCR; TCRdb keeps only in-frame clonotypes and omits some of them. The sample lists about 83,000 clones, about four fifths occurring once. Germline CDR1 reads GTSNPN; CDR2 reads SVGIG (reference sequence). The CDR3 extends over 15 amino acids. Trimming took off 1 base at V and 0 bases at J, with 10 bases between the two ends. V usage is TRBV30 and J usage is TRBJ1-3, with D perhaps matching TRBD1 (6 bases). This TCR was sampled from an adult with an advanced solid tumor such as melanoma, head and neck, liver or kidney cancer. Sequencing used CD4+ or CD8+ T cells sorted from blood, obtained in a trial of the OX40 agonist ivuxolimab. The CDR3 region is CAWSDRALSGNTIYF. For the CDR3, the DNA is TGTGCCTGGAGTGACAGGGCTCTCTCTGGAAACACCATATATTTT.